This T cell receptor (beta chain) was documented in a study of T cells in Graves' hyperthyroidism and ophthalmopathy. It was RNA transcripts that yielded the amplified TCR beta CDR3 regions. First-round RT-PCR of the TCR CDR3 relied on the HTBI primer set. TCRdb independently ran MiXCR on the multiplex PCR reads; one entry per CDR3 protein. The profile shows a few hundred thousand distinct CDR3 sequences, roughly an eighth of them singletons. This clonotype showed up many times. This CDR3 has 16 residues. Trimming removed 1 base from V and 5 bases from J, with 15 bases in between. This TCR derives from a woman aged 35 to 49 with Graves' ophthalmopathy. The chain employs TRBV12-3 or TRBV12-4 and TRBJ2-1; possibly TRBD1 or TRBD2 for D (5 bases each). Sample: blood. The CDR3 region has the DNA TGTGCCAGCAGTTTAGGAGGGGCCTCGTGGAACAATGAGCAGTTCTTC. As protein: CASSLGGASWNNEQFF.